The clone carrying this TCR beta chain was detected only once. V lost 7 bases, J lost 0 bases, and 13 bases lay in between. CDR1 is MNHEY, CDR2 SVGEGT, per germline. The CDR3 length is 14 residues. The data derive from a study of blood T cell repertoires in COVID-19. In the study overall: COVID-19 samples from acute and convalescent phases originated in the United States, Italy and Spain. PBMCs, B-cell-depleted T cells, or T cells provided the cDNA or gDNA that made up the material.

Sequencing was performed with immunoSEQ multiplex PCR; in TCRdb, only in-frame clones are kept and a portion is missing. The data hold approximately 240,000 clones, with roughly 88% observed a single time. The clonotype was recovered from a woman between 35 and 50 years old who had recovered from COVID-19. The sequencing sample was made of peripheral blood. V and J are TRBV6-2 or TRBV6-3 and TRBJ2-7; tentatively, D is TRBD1 or TRBD2 (5 bases each). This chain's CDR3 is CASTPGRSSYEQYF. The DNA for the CDR3 is TGTGCCAGCACCCCGGGGCGGAGCTCCTACGAGCAGTACTTC.